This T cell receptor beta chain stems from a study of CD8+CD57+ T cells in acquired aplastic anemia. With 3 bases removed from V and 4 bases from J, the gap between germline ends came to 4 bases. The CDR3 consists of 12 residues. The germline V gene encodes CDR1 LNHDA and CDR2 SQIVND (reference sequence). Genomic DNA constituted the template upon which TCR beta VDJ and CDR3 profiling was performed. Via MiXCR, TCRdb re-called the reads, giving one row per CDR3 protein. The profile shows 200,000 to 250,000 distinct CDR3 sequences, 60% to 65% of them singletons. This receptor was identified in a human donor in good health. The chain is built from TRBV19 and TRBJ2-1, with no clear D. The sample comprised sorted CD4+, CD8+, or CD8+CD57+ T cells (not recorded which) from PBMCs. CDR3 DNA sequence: TGTGCCAGTAGTATGGGTTACAATGAGCAGTTCTTC. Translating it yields CASSMGYNEQFF.